The 26 T cell receptor beta chains below were found in one sample sequenced in a study of type 1 regulatory T cells. TCRdb reanalysed the reads using MiXCR and keeps one entry per CDR3 protein. In the table there are tens of thousands of distinct CDR3 sequences, around 43% of which are singletons. Their recognized antigens are unknown. The sample comprised cultured T cells, either the whole culture or a sorted T cell fraction (not recorded which). The receptor source for this set is a human donor in good health.

The table lists this clonotype with a count of one. At one end the junction does not follow the germline gene, possibly because of a read error. This chain links TRBV12-3 or TRBV12-4 with TRBJ1-5, with D possibly TRBD1 on 5 matching bases. This CDR3 spans 13 amino acids. CDR3 sequence: CASSNRLVQLQHF. Written as DNA, the CDR3 is TGTGCCAGCAGCAACAGGTTAGTTCAGCTCCAGCATTTT.

V is TRBV6-5 and J is TRBJ2-7; 9 positions agree with TRBD1. Per germline, CDR1 MNHEY and CDR2 SVGAGI. V gave up 0 bases and J gave up 2 bases; unmatched junction bases: 2. The CDR3 totals 15 residues. This CDR3 reads CASSYSGQGPYEQYF. For the CDR3, the DNA is TGTGCCAGCAGTTACTCGGGACAGGGACCCTACGAGCAGTACTTC.

The chain joins TRBV10-2 to TRBJ2-1; D is possibly TRBD2 (6 bases). The CDR3 has 11 amino acids. The V gene's germline CDR1 is WSHSY and CDR2 SAAADI. Deletions cut 7 bases from V and 10 bases from J, with 11 bases between. In nucleotides, the CDR3 is TGCGCCAGCAAGGCGGGGATCGAGCAGTTCTTC. Encoded protein: CASKAGIEQFF.

The chain uses TRBV3-1 and TRBJ2-2; TRBD1 matches 11 bases. Losses at the gene ends were 4 bases for V and 6 bases for J; bases not matched to a gene: 4. The germline gives CDR1 LGHDT, CDR2 YNNKEL (reference sequence). The CDR3 covers 15 residues. The CDR3 bases are TGTGCCAGCAGCCCCCGGACAGGGGGCCCCGGGGAGCTGTTTTTT. Translating it yields CASSPRTGGPGELFF.

This clonotype counts as medium-sized. The rearrangement uses TRBV6-5 and TRBJ2-7; TRBD2 aligns across 7 bases. Trimming removed 9 bases from V and 8 bases from J; junction bases left unmatched: 13. The germline CDR1 and CDR2 sequences are MNHEY and SVGAGI. There are 13 residues in the CDR3. The CDR3 reads CASRLAVVGKQYF. As DNA, the CDR3 is TGTGCCAGTAGGCTAGCGGTTGTGGGGAAGCAGTACTTC.

This chain connects TRBV7-7 to TRBJ2-3; 9 bases are a match to TRBD2. The germline CDR1 and CDR2 sequences are SSHAT and FNYEAQ (reference sequence). The CDR3 contains 16 residues. V was clipped by 5 bases and J by 3 bases; unmatched bases: 9. The CDR3 spells CASSPGRRGGTDTQYF. Written as DNA, the CDR3 is TGTGCCAGCAGCCCAGGGCGGCGGGGGGGTACAGATACGCAGTATTTT.

The chain has TRBV9 and TRBJ2-3; 8 nucleotides line up with TRBD2. Germline trimming cut 1 base from V and 6 bases from J; bases unmatched to any gene: 13. The germline V gene has CDR1 SGDLS and CDR2 YYNGEE. The CDR3 runs 17 residues. DNA for the CDR3: TGTGCCAGCAGCGTATTCGGGGACGGGGGGGCAGCTGATACGCAGTATTTT. This gives the protein CASSVFGDGGAADTQYF.

This clonotype was picked up one time. V gene TRBV7-9 combines with J gene TRBJ2-7, with 14 bases identical to TRBD2. Germline-derived CDR1 and CDR2 are SEHNR and FQNEAQ (reference sequence). The V segment lost 2 bases and the J segment 5 bases; nucleotides outside the gene matches: 5. CDR3 length: 16 residues. CDR3 in DNA: TGTGCCAGCAGCTTACGACTAGCGGGGGGGAACGACGAGCAGTACTTC. It specifies CASSLRLAGGNDEQYF.

DNA for the CDR3: TGTGCCACCAGTGGACTCGGCGGGGGGGCCCCTAGCTCCTACAATGAGCAGTTCTTC. Translation gives CATSGLGGGAPSSYNEQFF. The chain is built from TRBV24-1 and TRBJ2-1; 9 nucleotides align to TRBD2. Trimming removed 5 bases from V and 0 bases from J; junction bases left unmatched: 13. This CDR3 is 19 amino acids long. Per the germline V gene, CDR1 is KGHDR and CDR2 is SFDVKD.

This clonotype has only one observation. The chain has TRBV12-3 or TRBV12-4 and TRBJ2-1; TRBD1 matches at 9 bases. J gave up 8 bases and V 5 bases, and 10 bases lay outside the gene matches. This CDR3 is built from 15 residues. CDR3 in amino acids: CASSPRGTGSDEQFF. CDR3 nucleotide sequence: TGTGCCAGCAGTCCCCGAGGGACAGGGTCGGATGAGCAGTTCTTC.

In this sample, this clonotype is medium-sized. The chain links TRBV11-2 to TRBJ1-4, with D possibly TRBD1 on 6 matching bases. CDR1 SGHAT and CDR2 FQNNGV come from the germline V gene. There are 16 residues in the CDR3. V dropped 1 base and J dropped 5 bases, with 14 bases sitting between them. The CDR3 sequence: CASSLGWRGLNEKLFF. CDR3 DNA sequence: TGTGCCAGCAGCTTAGGTTGGCGGGGGCTAAATGAAAAACTGTTTTTT.

V usage is TRBV6-5 and J usage is TRBJ1-2, with 9 bases aligning to TRBD1. Per germline, CDR1 MNHEY and CDR2 SVGAGI. The CDR3 runs 16 residues. V lost 5 bases and J lost 4; bases outside the gene matches: 11. Here the CDR3 DNA reads TGTGCCAGCAGTCCGCCGGGACAGGGAAAGGCCTATGGCTACACCTTC. Residues: CASSPPGQGKAYGYTF.

This clonotype showed up many times. The chain couples TRBV12-3 or TRBV12-4 to TRBJ1-3; the D is unclear. This CDR3 comprises 13 residues. The ends were cut back, 3 bases at V and 10 bases at J, with 13 bases in the middle. The CDR3 bases are TGTGCCAGCAGTTTCTACTCCGGCCAGACCATATATTTT. This sequence encodes CASSFYSGQTIYF.

This clonotype has just a few counts. The chain is built from TRBV6-5 and TRBJ1-5, with D perhaps matching TRBD1 (5 bases). Germline V gene data show CDR1 as MNHEY and CDR2 as SVGAGI. CDR3 length: 14 amino acids. V was cut by 6 bases and J by 2 bases, with 11 bases left in between. CDR3 amino acids: CASRLTGGNQPQHF. DNA of the CDR3: TGTGCCAGCAGACTCACAGGAGGCAATCAGCCCCAGCATTTT.

This clonotype is labeled medium-sized (0.01 to 0.1%). The V gene is TRBV18, the J gene TRBJ2-1, with D perhaps TRBD1 (6 bases). In germline, CDR1 is KGHSH, CDR2 LQKENI. The CDR3 length is 17 residues. Trimming took 4 bases from V and 0 from J, leaving 16 bases between them. The DNA of the CDR3 is TGTGCCAGCTCACTATTATTCCGGGACAACTCCTACAATGAGCAGTTCTTC. The encoded protein is CASSLLFRDNSYNEQFF.

This clonotype has a handful of counts. The chain has TRBV5-1 and TRBJ1-2, with D perhaps matching TRBD1 (6 bases). V lost 4 bases and J 4 bases, leaving 11 bases between the germline ends. Looked up from germline, CDR1 is SGHRS and CDR2 is YFSETQ. This CDR3 region has 13 residues. This chain's CDR3 is CASSVDRPYGYTF. DNA for the CDR3: TGCGCCAGCAGCGTGGACAGACCCTATGGCTACACCTTC.

This clonotype was found a few times. This chain links TRBV6-5 with TRBJ2-3; possibly TRBD1 for D (6 bases). This CDR3 comprises 16 residues. The V end was cut by 4 bases, the J end by 6 bases, with 20 bases between. Germline CDR1 and CDR2: MNHEY and SVGAGI. CDR3 sequence: CASSFGRGHPRDTQYF. The CDR3, as DNA: TGTGCCAGCAGTTTCGGAAGGGGACACCCGCGGGATACGCAGTATTTT.

The chain joins TRBV6-5 to TRBJ2-2; 10 nucleotides line up with TRBD1. V was pared by 2 bases and J by 4 bases, with 1 base of the junction left unmatched. Germline V lookup: CDR1 MNHEY, CDR2 SVGAGI. The CDR3 spans 15 residues. The DNA for the CDR3 is TGTGCCAGCAGTTACGGGGACAGGGGCACCGGGGAGCTGTTTTTT. Amino acid sequence: CASSYGDRGTGELFF.

This clonotype was picked up a small number of times. The chain has TRBV5-5 and TRBJ1-1; D gene uncertain. Trimming took 3 bases from V and 0 from J, leaving 9 bases between them. The CDR3 totals 14 residues. Germline assignment: CDR1 SGHKS and CDR2 YYEKEE (reference sequence). The CDR3 is CASSSSPMNTEAFF. The CDR3 DNA reads TGTGCCAGCAGCTCCTCTCCTATGAACACTGAAGCTTTCTTT.

This chain uses TRBV5-4 with TRBJ2-1, with 9 bases identical to TRBD2. The CDR3 extends over 15 amino acids. Per germline, CDR1 SGHNT and CDR2 YYREEE (reference sequence). The ends lost 3 bases at V and 1 base at J; junction bases unmatched: 2. CDR3 protein: CASSSLAGSYNEQFF. The CDR3 nucleotides read TGTGCCAGCAGCTCCCTAGCGGGGTCCTACAATGAGCAGTTCTTC.

This clonotype is classed as medium-sized. This rearrangement joins TRBV18 to TRBJ1-5, with D maybe TRBD1 (6 bases). With 1 base removed from V and 3 bases from J, the gap between germline ends came to 10 bases. Germline CDR1 reads KGHSH; CDR2 reads LQKENI. This CDR3 comprises 15 residues. The CDR3 bases are TGTGCCAGCTCACCACTCCAGGGGACCAATCAGCCCCAGCATTTT. This encodes CASSPLQGTNQPQHF.

This rearrangement joins TRBV2 to TRBJ1-2, with 11 bases that match TRBD1. J lost 2 bases, V lost 6 bases, and 5 bases had no gene match. The CDR3 consists of 15 residues. The germline V gene has CDR1 SNHLY and CDR2 FYNNEI. The CDR3 region is CASSAGQGGNYGYTF. The DNA for the CDR3 is TGTGCCAGCAGCGCGGGACAGGGGGGGAACTATGGCTACACCTTC.

This clonotype was counted between two and nine times. The V and J genes are TRBV20-1 and TRBJ2-7; possibly TRBD1 for D (5 bases). V was trimmed by 5 bases and J by 4 bases, leaving 9 bases between them. CDR3 length: 11 residues. CDR1 and CDR2 (germline): DFQATT, SNEGSKA (reference sequence). The CDR3 DNA is TGCAGTGCTGGGGCCCCTTACGAGCAGTACTTC. It specifies CSAGAPYEQYF.

By frequency in the sample, this clonotype is medium-sized. This chain joins TRBV18 and TRBJ2-2; 9 nucleotides line up with TRBD1. V dropped 4 bases and J dropped 3; count of bases not matched to a gene: 3. Germline loops: CDR1 KGHSH, CDR2 LQKENI. The CDR3 has 15 amino acids. In nucleotides, the CDR3 is TGTGCCAGCTCACTGGACAGGGGCGACACCGGGGAGCTGTTTTTT. This sequence encodes CASSLDRGDTGELFF. Complete variable domain (other parts from reference TRBV18 and TRBJ2-2): NAGVMQNPRHLVRRRGQEARLRCSPMKGHSHVYWYRQLPEEGLKFMVYLQKENIIDESGMPKERFSAEFPKEGPSILRIQQVVRGDSAAYFCASSLDRGDTGELFFGEGSRLTVL.

Only a few counts were recorded for this clonotype. J is TRBJ1-5 and V is TRBV2; D gene unclear. Germline values: CDR1 SNHLY, CDR2 FYNNEI. The CDR3 has 15 residues. V was shortened by 4 bases and J by 3 bases, with 13 bases between the two germline ends. CDR3 protein: CASSVSRPNNQPQHF. DNA for the CDR3: TGTGCCAGCAGTGTAAGCAGACCTAACAATCAGCCCCAGCATTTT.

The chain has TRBV10-3 and TRBJ1-2; perhaps TRBD1 as D (5 bases). CDR1 and CDR2 (germline): ENHRY, SYGVKD. V gave up 10 bases and J gave up 0 bases, with 15 bases separating them. The CDR3 sequence is 14 residues long. Here the CDR3 DNA reads TGTGCCACCACCTCGGGGCAGACTAACTATGGCTACACCTTC. It codes for CATTSGQTNYGYTF.